What follows are 8 T cell receptor beta chains derived from one specimen sequenced in a study of T cell changes during pregnancy in multiple sclerosis. Measured with immunoSEQ multiplex PCR; TCRdb has only the in-frame clones, and not every one. The sample lists 65,000 to 90,000 clones, about 90% seen once, with 0.29% in the top ten. This material consisted of CD4+ T cells from peripheral blood mononuclear cells, taken after pregnancy. These receptors were taken from a female donor with multiple sclerosis, enrolled in a pregnancy study.

V is TRBV4-2 and J is TRBJ1-2, with 8 bases that match TRBD1. This CDR3 region has 15 residues. From germline, CDR1 is LGHNA and CDR2 YNFKEQ. Losses at the gene ends were 4 bases for V and 5 bases for J; bases not matched to a gene: 9. The CDR3 loop is CASSPETGVGYGYTF. The CDR3 DNA sequence: TGTGCCAGCAGCCCGGAGACAGGGGTTGGATATGGCTACACCTTC.

The chain recombines TRBV18 with TRBJ2-2; 8 nucleotides agree with TRBD1. The CDR3 runs to 15 residues. Germline V CDR1 and CDR2: KGHSH, LQKENI. Trimming took 6 bases from V and 5 from J; bases not matched to a gene: 8. In DNA form, the CDR3 reads TGTGCCAGCTCTTCCGGACAGGGAGAAACCGGGGAGCTGTTTTTT. As protein: CASSSGQGETGELFF.

The rearrangement joins TRBV5-4 to TRBJ2-5; perhaps TRBD2 as D (6 bases). Per the germline V gene, CDR1 is SGHNT and CDR2 is YYREEE (reference sequence). Trimming removed 4 bases at V and 5 bases at J, with 15 bases between. This CDR3 has 14 residues. The CDR3, as DNA: TGTGCCAGCAGCCGGGCTCGGGAGCGGGAGACCCAGTACTTC. Residues: CASSRARERETQYF.

The rearrangement links TRBV7-2 to TRBJ2-7; the match to TRBD2 covers 11 bases. This CDR3 spans 15 amino acids. Losses at the gene ends were 1 base for V and 2 bases for J; bases not matched to a gene: 1. Germline V gives CDR1 SGHTA, CDR2 FQGNSA. The CDR3 region is CASSLELAGAYEQYF. As DNA, the CDR3 is TGTGCCAGCAGCTTAGAACTAGCGGGGGCCTACGAGCAGTACTTC.

The chain employs TRBV5-1 and TRBJ2-1, with 10 bases identical to TRBD2. Germline CDR1 is SGHRS and CDR2 is YFSETQ. The V segment lost 7 bases and the J segment 7 bases; nucleotides outside the gene matches: 11. This CDR3 comprises 15 residues. The CDR3 reads CASVGPSGSLNEQFF. The CDR3 bases are TGCGCCAGCGTCGGTCCTAGCGGGAGTTTGAATGAGCAGTTCTTC.

The chain uses TRBV11-2 and TRBJ1-2; 7 bases align to TRBD1. CDR1 and CDR2 from the germline V gene are SGHAT and FQNNGV. This CDR3 is built from 14 residues. V shed 5 bases and J 7 bases; nucleotides not matched to a gene: 10. The CDR3: CASSPDRSWSGYTF. The DNA for the CDR3 is TGTGCCAGCAGCCCGGACAGGTCGTGGAGTGGCTACACCTTC.

This chain links TRBV28 with TRBJ1-4; possible D gene TRBD1, 6 bases. Germline V lookup: CDR1 MDHEN, CDR2 SYDVKM. Between the trimmed V and J ends, which lost 0 bases and 3 bases, there was a span of 8 bases. This CDR3 has 15 amino acids. CDR3 residues: CASSLWTGSNEKLFF. CDR3 coding DNA: TGTGCCAGCAGTTTATGGACAGGTTCTAATGAAAAACTGTTTTTT.

This clone occurred once. This rearrangement joins TRBV15 to TRBJ1-2, with a possible D match to TRBD1 (5 bases). The length of the CDR3 is 14 residues. Germline V CDR1 and CDR2: LNHNV, YYDKDF (reference sequence). The germline V and J ends were trimmed by 6 bases and 2 bases, with 13 bases remaining between them. The CDR3 here is CATSLPGINYGYTF. The CDR3 DNA reads TGTGCCACCAGTCTGCCAGGGATAAACTATGGCTACACCTTC.